The 21 T cell receptor beta chains below all came from one sample that was sequenced in a study of cytomegalovirus exposure and HLA in healthy donors. Profiled with immunoSEQ multiplex PCR; TCRdb holds only in-frame clones, not every one. Here the sample spans approximately 59,000 clones, around 93% being singletons. Sample: PBMCs. The receptors stem from a man younger than 30 in good health and CMV-seropositive.

CDR3 protein: CASSLGGSSYEQYF. In DNA, the CDR3 is TGTGCCAGCAGCTTGGGCGGGAGCTCCTACGAGCAGTACTTC. The genes are TRBV5-6 and TRBJ2-7, with 7 bases that match TRBD2. CDR3 length: 14 amino acids. Germline CDR1 and CDR2: SGHDT and YYEEEE. V was pared by 0 bases and J by 0 bases, with 0 bases of the junction left unmatched.

Written as DNA, the CDR3 is TGTGCCAGCAGCTTTGTGGACAAAGCCTACGAGCAGTACTTC. The encoded protein is CASSFVDKAYEQYF. This sequence joins TRBV5-6 and TRBJ2-7; tentative D call: TRBD1 (5 bases). Germline V lookup: CDR1 SGHDT, CDR2 YYEEEE. The length of the CDR3 is 14 residues. V was trimmed by 2 bases and J by 2 bases, leaving 11 bases between them.

This clone was seen once. V usage is TRBV19 and J usage is TRBJ2-7; the D gene is possibly TRBD1 (6 bases). CDR1 LNHDA and CDR2 SQIVND come from the germline V gene (reference sequence). There are 14 residues in the CDR3. Trimming removed 8 bases at V and 1 base at J, with 15 bases between. CDR3 protein: CASSKTTGSYEQYF. Here the CDR3 DNA reads TGTGCCAGTTCCAAAACGACAGGTTCCTACGAGCAGTACTTC.

V is TRBV19 and J is TRBJ1-3; D gene uncertain. Germline-derived CDR1 and CDR2 are LNHDA and SQIVND (reference sequence). CDR3 size: 11 residues. V shed 10 bases and J shed 3 bases, with 7 bases lying between them. CDR3 sequence (DNA): TGTGCCACCTTCGTTGGAAACACCATATATTTT. Its translation: CATFVGNTIYF.

This clone came up once. This chain uses TRBV18 with TRBJ2-2, with D possibly TRBD2 on 6 matching bases. The CDR3 spans 14 residues. Trimming took 1 base from V and 5 from J, leaving 8 bases between them. Germline V gene lookup returns CDR1 KGHSH and CDR2 LQKENI. CDR3 bases: TGTGCCAGCTCACCACAGGAGGGGACCGGGGAGCTGTTTTTT. Its protein is CASSPQEGTGELFF.

The gene calls are TRBV5-1 and TRBJ2-3; 14 bases map to TRBD2. The CDR3 totals 16 residues. Germline V gives CDR1 SGHRS, CDR2 YFSETQ. V lost 4 bases and J lost 5; bases outside the gene matches: 6. DNA for the CDR3: TGCGCCAGCAGCCTGGGGACTAGCGGGAGTCGAGATACGCAGTATTTT. Its protein product is CASSLGTSGSRDTQYF.

This clone showed up just a few times. CDR3 nucleotide sequence: TGTGCCAGCAGTTTTTGGGACAGAGCGACAGATACGCAGTATTTT. Encoded protein: CASSFWDRATDTQYF. This chain connects TRBV27 to TRBJ2-3; 7 bases are a match to TRBD1. The CDR3 contains 15 residues. Trimming removed 3 bases from V and 3 bases from J; junction bases left unmatched: 6. Germline CDR1 reads MNHEY; CDR2 reads SMNVEV (reference sequence).

The rearrangement joins TRBV27 to TRBJ2-1, with 7 bases fitting TRBD2. This CDR3 region has 16 residues. Germline V CDR1 and CDR2: MNHEY, SMNVEV (reference sequence). Unmatched junction bases numbered 13, after V lost 6 bases and J lost 5 bases. CDR3 in DNA: TGTGCCAGCAGCCCTTTTGGCGGGAGAGGGAACAATGAGCAGTTCTTC. It yields the protein CASSPFGGRGNNEQFF.

This clone showed up just a few times. The chain employs TRBV10-1 and TRBJ1-1, with D possibly TRBD1 on 6 matching bases. V lost 3 bases, J lost 1 base, and 9 bases lay in between. Germline assignment: CDR1 WNHNN and CDR2 SYGVQD (reference sequence). The CDR3 consists of 14 residues. As DNA, the CDR3 is TGCGCCAGCAGTGAAGCGGGGGCGAACACTGAAGCTTTCTTT. It translates to CASSEAGANTEAFF.

The chain links TRBV14 to TRBJ2-4, with D maybe TRBD1 (6 bases). CDR3 size: 13 residues. Germline V gene sequence: CDR1 SGHDN, CDR2 FVKESK. V gave up 4 bases and J gave up 7 bases, with 11 bases separating them. This chain's CDR3 is CASSPPGANIQYF. The CDR3 coding sequence is TGTGCCAGCAGCCCCCCAGGGGCGAACATTCAGTACTTC.

This chain connects TRBV10-1 to TRBJ2-3; D ambiguous. V lost 0 bases, J lost 4 bases, and 5 bases lay in between. This CDR3 has 13 amino acids. The germline CDR1 and CDR2 sequences are WNHNN and SYGVQD (reference sequence). The CDR3 bases are TGCGCCAGCAGTGAGTCCCAGTCAGATACGCAGTATTTT. Translation: CASSESQSDTQYF.

This chain uses TRBV9 with TRBJ1-2; perhaps TRBD1 as D (6 bases). Germline V CDR1 and CDR2: SGDLS, YYNGEE. Trimming cost V 4 bases and J 8 bases, with 12 bases left between them. This CDR3 has 12 amino acids. The CDR3 loop is CASSSTGSGYTF. The CDR3 nucleotides are TGTGCCAGCAGCTCCACAGGGTCGGGCTACACCTTC.

This rearrangement joins TRBV29-1 to TRBJ1-1; D remains unclear. The CDR3 runs 12 residues. In germline, CDR1 is SQVTM, CDR2 ANQGSEA. Trimming stripped 7 bases from V and 1 base from J, with 10 bases between. CDR3 nucleotide sequence: TGCAGCGCAGCCTGGGCGAACACTGAAGCTTTCTTT. Its protein is CSAAWANTEAFF.

Only one count was recorded for this clone. V is TRBV30 and J is TRBJ1-5; D unclear. CDR1 GTSNPN and CDR2 SVGIG come from the germline V gene (reference sequence). With 0 bases removed from V and 7 bases from J, the gap between germline ends came to 10 bases. The CDR3 is 13 residues long. The CDR3 protein is CAWSVHQRQPQHF. CDR3 coding DNA: TGTGCCTGGAGTGTACATCAGAGGCAGCCCCAGCATTTT. Using reference TRBV30 and TRBJ1-5 for the parts outside the CDR3, the full variable domain is SQTIHQWPATLVQPVGSPLSLECTVEGTSNPNLYWYRQAAGRGLQLLFYSVGIGQISSEVPQNLSASRPQDRQFILSSKKLLLSDSGFYLCAWSVHQRQPQHFGDGTRLSIL.

The chain uses TRBV19 and TRBJ2-7; D is unclear. The CDR3 sequence is 14 residues long. CDR1 and CDR2 from the germline V gene are LNHDA and SQIVND (reference sequence). The V end lost 3 bases, the J end lost 0 bases, and 9 bases lay between the germline ends. The DNA of the CDR3 is TGTGCCAGTAGTATCACAAGACTCTCCTACGAGCAGTACTTC. Amino acids: CASSITRLSYEQYF.

This clone appeared a single time. The J gene is TRBJ2-7, the V gene TRBV10-3; 11 bases are shared with TRBD2. V shed 5 bases, J shed 0 bases, and the junction held 3 bases outside the gene matches. The CDR3 is 15 amino acids. Germline V lookup: CDR1 ENHRY, CDR2 SYGVKD. The CDR3: CAISRLAGSSYEQYF. The CDR3 region has the DNA TGTGCCATCAGTCGACTAGCGGGATCCTCCTACGAGCAGTACTTC.

The CDR3 loop is CASSEPLGLVNNEQFF. The CDR3 DNA reads TGTGCCAGCAGCGAGCCATTGGGACTAGTTAACAATGAGCAGTTCTTC. This chain uses TRBV27 with TRBJ2-1, with 8 bases identical to TRBD2. Germline V gives CDR1 MNHEY, CDR2 SMNVEV (reference sequence). The CDR3 has 16 residues. V dropped 6 bases and J dropped 5; count of bases not matched to a gene: 12.

This chain uses TRBV30 with TRBJ1-2, with 7 bases matching TRBD1. The CDR3 has 12 residues. J gave up 8 bases and V 4 bases, and 7 bases lay outside the gene matches. CDR1 and CDR2 from the germline V gene are GTSNPN and SVGIG (reference sequence). CDR3 in amino acids: CAWITGVGGYTF. DNA for the CDR3: TGTGCCTGGATTACAGGGGTGGGGGGCTACACCTTC.

The CDR3: CASSLAGTEGSNEQFF. The CDR3 DNA sequence: TGCGCCAGCAGCTTGGCCGGGACAGAGGGTTCCAATGAGCAGTTCTTC. The chain uses TRBV5-1 and TRBJ2-1, with TRBD1 matching over 7 bases. The CDR3 totals 16 residues. V was clipped by 0 bases and J by 6 bases; unmatched bases: 9. Germline CDR1 is SGHRS and CDR2 is YFSETQ.

This clone showed up just once. The V gene is TRBV29-1, the J gene TRBJ2-3; D might be TRBD2 (7 bases). Trimming pared 1 base from V and 1 base from J, leaving 12 bases between. This CDR3 comprises 15 residues. Germline V gene data show CDR1 as SQVTM and CDR2 as ANQGSEA. CDR3 region: CSVEGGGQGTDTQYF. The CDR3 DNA sequence: TGCAGCGTTGAAGGGGGGGGGCAAGGCACAGATACGCAGTATTTT.

The chain links TRBV6-1 to TRBJ2-3; D may be TRBD2 (6 bases). The CDR3 is 15 amino acids. V shed 6 bases and J shed 6 bases, with 19 bases lying between them. Germline assignment: CDR1 MNHNS and CDR2 SASEGT. CDR3: CASSIADLVMDTQYF. The CDR3 DNA follows: TGTGCCAGCAGCATAGCGGATCTCGTCATGGATACGCAGTATTTT.